This paragraph covers one T cell receptor beta chain sequence. Its target is unknown. With a much larger clone just one base away, this may be a read error. Other DNA variants within this sample encode the same CDR3. It was into CD45RA+ naive and CD45RA-negative memory subsets that the CD4+ cells were split. This record belongs to a study of shared clonotypes between healthy human individuals. Study conclusions and caveats: A few donors had 5% to 6.5% of their naive CD4 clonotypes in common.

Over several immunoSEQ plates, each subset's genomic DNA was distributed in even portions. Each PCR replicate from the sorted subsets contained 200 to 250 ng DNA, which is some 32,000 T cell genomes. Produced via immunoSEQ multiplex PCR; TCRdb's table is partial and in-frame only. There are some 2,500,000 clones in the sample; 93% occur only once, and 0.36% lies in the top ten. The CDR3 consists of 13 residues. The V gene lost 2 bases and the J gene lost 2 bases, with 6 bases spanning the gap. Germline CDR1 reads SGHAT; CDR2 reads FQNNGV. The chain combines TRBV11-2 with TRBJ1-1; D remains ambiguous. This TCR came from a man aged 18 to 35 in good health. Some clones in this sample may be carry-over from other donors' samples. Material for sequencing was naive CD4+ T cells from PBMCs. Described subset: CD45RA+ positively selected. The DNA for the CDR3 is TGTGCCAGCAGCTTACAGGAAAACACTGAAGCTTTCTTT. This encodes CASSLQENTEAFF.